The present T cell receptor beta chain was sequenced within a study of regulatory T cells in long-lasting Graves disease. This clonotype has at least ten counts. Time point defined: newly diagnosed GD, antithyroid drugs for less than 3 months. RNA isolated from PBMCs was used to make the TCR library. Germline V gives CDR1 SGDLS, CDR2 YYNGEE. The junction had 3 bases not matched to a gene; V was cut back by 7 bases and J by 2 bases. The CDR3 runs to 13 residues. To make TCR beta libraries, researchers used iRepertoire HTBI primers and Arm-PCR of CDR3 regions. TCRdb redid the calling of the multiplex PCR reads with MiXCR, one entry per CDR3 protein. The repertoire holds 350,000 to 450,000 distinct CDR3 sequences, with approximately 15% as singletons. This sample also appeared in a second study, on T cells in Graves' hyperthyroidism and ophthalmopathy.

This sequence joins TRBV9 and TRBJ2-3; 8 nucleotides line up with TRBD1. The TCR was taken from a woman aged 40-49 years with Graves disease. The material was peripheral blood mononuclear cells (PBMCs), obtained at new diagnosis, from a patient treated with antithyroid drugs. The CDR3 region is CASSTGATDTQYF. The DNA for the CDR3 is TGTGCCAGCTCGACAGGGGCCACAGATACGCAGTATTTT.